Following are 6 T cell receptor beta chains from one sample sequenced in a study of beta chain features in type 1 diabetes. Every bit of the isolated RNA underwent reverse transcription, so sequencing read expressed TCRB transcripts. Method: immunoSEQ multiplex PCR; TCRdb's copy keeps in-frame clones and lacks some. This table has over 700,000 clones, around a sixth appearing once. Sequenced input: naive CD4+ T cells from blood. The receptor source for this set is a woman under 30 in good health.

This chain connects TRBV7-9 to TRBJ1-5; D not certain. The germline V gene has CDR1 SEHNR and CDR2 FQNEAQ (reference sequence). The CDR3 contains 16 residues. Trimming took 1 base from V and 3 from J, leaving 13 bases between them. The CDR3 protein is CASSLGLGSFNQPQHF. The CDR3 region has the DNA TGTGCCAGCAGCTTAGGGCTTGGGTCCTTCAATCAGCCCCAGCATTTT.

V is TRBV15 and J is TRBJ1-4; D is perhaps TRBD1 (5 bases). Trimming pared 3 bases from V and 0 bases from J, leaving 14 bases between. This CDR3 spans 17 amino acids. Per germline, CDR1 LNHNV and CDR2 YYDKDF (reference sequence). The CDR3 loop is CATSSLPGKSTNEKLFF. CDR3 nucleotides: TGTGCCACCAGCAGTTTACCAGGGAAATCAACTAATGAAAAACTGTTTTTT.

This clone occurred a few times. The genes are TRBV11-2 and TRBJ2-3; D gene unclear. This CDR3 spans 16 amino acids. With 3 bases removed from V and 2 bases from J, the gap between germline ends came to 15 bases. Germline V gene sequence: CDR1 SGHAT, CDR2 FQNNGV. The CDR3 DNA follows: TGTGCCAGCAGCTTTGACTCTCACGGATTCACAGATACGCAGTATTTT. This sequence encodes CASSFDSHGFTDTQYF.

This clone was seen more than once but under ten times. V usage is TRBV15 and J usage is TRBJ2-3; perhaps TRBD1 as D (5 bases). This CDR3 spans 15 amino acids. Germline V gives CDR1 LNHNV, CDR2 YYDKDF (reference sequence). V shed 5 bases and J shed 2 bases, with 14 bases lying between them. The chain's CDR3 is CATSSSDRDTDTQYF. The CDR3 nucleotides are TGTGCCACCAGCTCTTCCGACAGAGACACAGATACGCAGTATTTT.

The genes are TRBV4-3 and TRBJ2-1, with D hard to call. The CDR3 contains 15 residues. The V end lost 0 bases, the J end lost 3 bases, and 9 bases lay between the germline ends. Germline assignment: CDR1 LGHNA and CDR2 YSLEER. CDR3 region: CASSQDLGVYNEQFF. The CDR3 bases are TGCGCCAGCAGCCAAGATCTTGGGGTCTACAATGAGCAGTTCTTC.

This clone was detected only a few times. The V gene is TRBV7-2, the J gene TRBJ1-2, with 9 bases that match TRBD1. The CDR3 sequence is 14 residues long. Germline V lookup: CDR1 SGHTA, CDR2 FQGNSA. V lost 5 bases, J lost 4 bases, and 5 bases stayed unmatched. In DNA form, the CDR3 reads TGTGCCAGCAGCCGATGGACAGGGGCCTATGGCTACACCTTC. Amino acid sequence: CASSRWTGAYGYTF.